This TCR beta chain originates from a study of OX40 agonist ivuxolimab in advanced cancers. At the level of the study: Cohort: approximately 79% men, mean age approximately 66, aged about 20 to 90. One hepatocellular carcinoma and a couple of cutaneous melanoma patients partially responded. Study-wide results and caveats: CD4+ and CD8+ T cells in blood underwent clonal expansion by week 6 at 0.1 to 3.0 mg/kg.

No patient had autoimmune disease or received systemic immunosuppression. Comments on this clone: Its antigen is currently unknown.

TCRdb's copy holds only in-frame clones and misses some; the assay was immunoSEQ multiplex PCR. This sample has over 70,000 clones, with around nine tenths found just once. Looked up from germline, CDR1 is LGHNA and CDR2 is YNFKEQ. The CDR3 is made up of 16 amino acids. J lost 4 bases, V lost 0 bases, and 5 bases had no gene match. J is TRBJ2-1 and V is TRBV4-2; 8 nucleotides agree with TRBD2. The input for sequencing was CD4+ or CD8+ T cells sorted from blood, taken in a trial of the OX40 agonist ivuxolimab. This clonotype was obtained from an adult with an advanced solid tumor such as melanoma, head and neck, liver or kidney cancer. The CDR3 DNA reads as TGTGCCAGCAGCCAAGATCGGGGGGGGACGTACAATGAGCAGTTCTTC. Protein: CASSQDRGGTYNEQFF.